The 16 T cell receptor beta chains listed next were all sequenced from one sample in a study of blood T cell repertoires in COVID-19. Produced via immunoSEQ multiplex PCR; TCRdb's table is partial and in-frame only. The sample shows about 130,000 clones, roughly 84% of them seen only once. Sequenced sample: peripheral blood. Receptors originate from a woman in her twenties or thirties who had recovered from COVID-19.

The chain employs TRBV6-5 and TRBJ2-7; 9 nucleotides match TRBD1. Germline-derived CDR1 and CDR2 are MNHEY and SVGAGI. The CDR3 covers 14 residues. V shed 6 bases and J 4 bases; nucleotides not matched to a gene: 7. DNA of the CDR3: TGTGCCAGCAGCCTGGGACAGGGAGGGTACGAGCAGTACTTC. Translating gives CASSLGQGGYEQYF.

The rearrangement links TRBV5-6 to TRBJ2-7; TRBD2 matches at 8 bases. The CDR3 contains 15 residues. Germline V gene sequence: CDR1 SGHDT, CDR2 YYEEEE. V shed 4 bases, J shed 4 bases, and the junction held 10 bases outside the gene matches. CDR3 sequence: CASSGGAGAGYEQYF. The CDR3 DNA reads TGTGCCAGCAGCGGGGGAGCGGGAGCCGGTTACGAGCAGTACTTC.

This chain uses TRBV6-1 with TRBJ1-2, with D perhaps matching TRBD1 (5 bases). The CDR3 extends over 15 amino acids. Trimming pared 3 bases from V and 7 bases from J, leaving 18 bases between. Per the germline V gene, CDR1 is MNHNS and CDR2 is SASEGT. CDR3 amino acids: CASSDAGPMLGGYTF. DNA of the CDR3: TGTGCCAGCAGTGACGCGGGACCGATGTTGGGTGGCTACACCTTC.

The chain recombines TRBV24-1 with TRBJ2-3; D perhaps matches TRBD2 (5 bases). Germline V gives CDR1 KGHDR, CDR2 SFDVKD. CDR3 length equals 14 residues. The V and J ends lost 5 bases and 0 bases respectively, with 8 bases between them. In DNA form, the CDR3 reads TGTGCCACCAGTGGTCGCGGGAGCACAGATACGCAGTATTTT. It is translated as CATSGRGSTDTQYF.

This chain links TRBV5-5 with TRBJ1-4, with D unclear. Germline CDR1 and CDR2: SGHKS and YYEKEE (reference sequence). CDR3 length: 15 residues. Trimming shortened V by 4 bases and J by 0 bases, and 10 bases separated the two germline ends. CDR3 residues: CASSTGIPTNEKLFF. The CDR3, as DNA: TGTGCCAGCAGCACCGGGATTCCAACTAATGAAAAACTGTTTTTT.

J is TRBJ2-3 and V is TRBV11-2, with TRBD2 as a possible D gene (5 bases). Between the trimmed V and J ends, which lost 8 bases and 0 bases, there was a span of 21 bases. The germline CDR1 and CDR2 sequences are SGHAT and FQNNGV. CDR3 length equals 17 residues. The CDR3 bases are TGTGCCAGCCGTTCATTGATTGGAGGACCTAGCACAGATACGCAGTATTTT. Its protein is CASRSLIGGPSTDTQYF.

The chain recombines TRBV10-2 with TRBJ1-5; D not resolved. Germline V lookup: CDR1 WSHSY, CDR2 SAAADI. Trimming took off 5 bases at V and 2 bases at J, with 13 bases between the two ends. The CDR3 has 15 residues. CDR3 nucleotide sequence: TGCGCCAGCAGTAGCGGTGGATCAGGCAATCAGCCCCAGCATTTT. Its protein is CASSSGGSGNQPQHF.

The chain has TRBV7-9 and TRBJ1-4; D not certain. The germline V and J ends were trimmed by 1 base and 11 bases, with 11 bases remaining between them. The CDR3 is 13 amino acids. Looked up from germline, CDR1 is SEHNR and CDR2 is FQNEAQ (reference sequence). CDR3 nucleotides: TGTGCCAGCAGCTTAGTTGCTATCGGGAAACTGTTTTTT. Its translation: CASSLVAIGKLFF.

The J gene is TRBJ1-1, the V gene TRBV28, with D hard to call. The CDR3 is 12 amino acids. The germline V and J ends were trimmed by 11 bases and 4 bases, with 14 bases remaining between them. Germline-derived CDR1 and CDR2 are MDHEN and SYDVKM. CDR3: CAADGGGTEAFF. In DNA, the CDR3 is TGTGCCGCTGATGGAGGAGGCACTGAAGCTTTCTTT.

The chain joins TRBV30 to TRBJ2-7; 10 bases fit TRBD1. Germline V gene data show CDR1 as GTSNPN and CDR2 as SVGIG (reference sequence). V was pared by 5 bases and J by 1 base, with 2 bases of the junction left unmatched. This CDR3 is 13 amino acids long. CDR3 protein: CAWDRGQSYEQYF. Here the CDR3 DNA reads TGTGCCTGGGACAGGGGGCAATCCTACGAGCAGTACTTC. The full variable domain, rest sourced from reference TRBV30 and TRBJ2-7, is SQTIHQWPATLVQPVGSPLSLECTVEGTSNPNLYWYRQAAGRGLQLLFYSVGIGQISSEVPQNLSASRPQDRQFILSSKKLLLSDSGFYLCAWDRGQSYEQYFGPGTRLTVT.

This clone was seen only a few times. The rearrangement links TRBV3-1 (or the pseudogene TRBV3-2) to TRBJ2-1, with 9 bases that match TRBD2. This CDR3 has 17 amino acids. Per the germline V gene, CDR1 is LGHDT and CDR2 is YNNKEL (reference sequence). V trimming: 4 bases; J trimming: 2 bases; junction bases outside the gene matches: 9. CDR3 loop: CASSRYSPSGAYNEQFF. DNA for the CDR3: TGTGCCAGCAGCCGTTACTCGCCTAGCGGGGCCTACAATGAGCAGTTCTTC.

The genes are TRBV7-8 and TRBJ1-1, with D hard to call. CDR1 is SGHVS and CDR2 is FQNEAQ in the germline V gene. V was clipped by 3 bases and J by 0 bases, with 5 bases between them. The CDR3 has 13 amino acids. The CDR3 region has the DNA TGTGCCAGCAGCTTTGACTTGAACACTGAAGCTTTCTTT. It codes for CASSFDLNTEAFF.

The J gene is TRBJ2-7, the V gene TRBV7-2; TRBD2 agrees at 7 bases. Losses at the gene ends were 0 bases for V and 2 bases for J; bases not matched to a gene: 4. In germline, CDR1 is SGHTA, CDR2 FQGNSA. The CDR3 is 15 amino acids. The CDR3 region has the DNA TGTGCCAGCAGCTTAGCGAGCGGGATAACCTACGAGCAGTACTTC. Its protein product is CASSLASGITYEQYF.

This clone was counted between two and nine times. CDR3 DNA sequence: TGTGCCAGCAGTCCAAGGGTAGGGGGCAATCAGCCCCAGCATTTT. This codes for CASSPRVGGNQPQHF. The chain carries TRBV6-2 or TRBV6-3 and TRBJ1-5; perhaps TRBD1 as D (5 bases). This CDR3 has 15 residues. Trimming cost V 5 bases and J 2 bases, with 13 bases left between them. From germline, CDR1 is MNHEY and CDR2 SVGEGT.

This clone was seen repeatedly, ten times or more. This chain uses TRBV5-6 with TRBJ1-2, with 10 bases matching TRBD1. V lost 4 bases to trimming and J lost 4 bases; unmatched junction nucleotides: 13. Germline loops: CDR1 SGHDT, CDR2 YYEEEE. This CDR3 contains 17 residues. Written as DNA, the CDR3 is TGTGCCAGCAGCCCGGACAGGGGGAAAGATTGGGGCTATGGCTACACCTTC. Its protein is CASSPDRGKDWGYGYTF.

This chain uses TRBV14 with TRBJ2-7; the match to TRBD1 covers 10 bases. Germline V gives CDR1 SGHDN, CDR2 FVKESK. The CDR3 is 16 residues long. Germline trimming cut 2 bases from V and 2 bases from J; bases unmatched to any gene: 6. CDR3 residues: CASSQRRGTGAYEQYF. DNA for the CDR3: TGTGCCAGCAGCCAAAGGAGAGGGACAGGGGCCTACGAGCAGTACTTC. The full variable domain, with the rest looked up from reference TRBV14 and TRBJ2-7, is EAGVTQFPSHSVIEKGQTVTLRCDPISGHDNLYWYRRVMGKEIKFLLHFVKESKQDESGMPNNRFLAERTGGTYSTLKVQPAELEDSGVYFCASSQRRGTGAYEQYFGPGTRLTVT.